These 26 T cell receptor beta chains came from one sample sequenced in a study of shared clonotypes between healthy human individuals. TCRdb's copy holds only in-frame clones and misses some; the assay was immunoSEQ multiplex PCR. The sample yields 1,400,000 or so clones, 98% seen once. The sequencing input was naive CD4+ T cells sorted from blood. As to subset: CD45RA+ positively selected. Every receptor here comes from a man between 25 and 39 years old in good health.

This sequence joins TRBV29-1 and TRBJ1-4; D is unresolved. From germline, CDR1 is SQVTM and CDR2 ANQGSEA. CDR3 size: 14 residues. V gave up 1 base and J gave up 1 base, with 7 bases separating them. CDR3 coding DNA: TGCAGCGTTGAAGTGGGTGAAACTAATGAAAAACTGTTTTTT. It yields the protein CSVEVGETNEKLFF.

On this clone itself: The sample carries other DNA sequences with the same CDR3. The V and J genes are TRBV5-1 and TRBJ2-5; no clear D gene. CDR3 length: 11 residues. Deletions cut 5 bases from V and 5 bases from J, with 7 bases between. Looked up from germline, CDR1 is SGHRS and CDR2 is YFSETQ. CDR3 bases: TGCGCCAGCAGAAATGGGGAGACCCAGTACTTC. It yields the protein CASRNGETQYF.

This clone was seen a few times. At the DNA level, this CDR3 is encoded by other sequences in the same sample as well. Here the CDR3 DNA reads TGCAGTGCTAGGCTAGAGACCCAGTACTTC. This encodes CSARLETQYF. This chain uses TRBV20-1 with TRBJ2-5; no reliable D call. Germline V gives CDR1 DFQATT, CDR2 SNEGSKA (reference sequence). CDR3 length equals 10 residues. V was shortened by 3 bases and J by 4 bases, with 3 bases between the two germline ends.

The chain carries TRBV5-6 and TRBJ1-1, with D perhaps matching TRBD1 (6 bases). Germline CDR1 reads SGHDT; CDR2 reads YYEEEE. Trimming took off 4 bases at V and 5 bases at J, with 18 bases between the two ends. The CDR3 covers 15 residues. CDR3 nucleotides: TGTGCCAGCAGCCTCCGCGTAGTCCAGGGGACTGAAGCTTTCTTT. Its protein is CASSLRVVQGTEAFF.

The CDR3 DNA reads TGTGCCAGCAGTAGGAGGGGGGTAGAGACCCAGTACTTC. Translated, it gives CASSRRGVETQYF. The J gene is TRBJ2-5, the V gene TRBV27; either TRBD1 or TRBD2 may fit D (6 bases each). Germline V gene data show CDR1 as MNHEY and CDR2 as SMNVEV (reference sequence). Trimming stripped 5 bases from V and 4 bases from J, with 11 bases between. CDR3 length: 13 amino acids.

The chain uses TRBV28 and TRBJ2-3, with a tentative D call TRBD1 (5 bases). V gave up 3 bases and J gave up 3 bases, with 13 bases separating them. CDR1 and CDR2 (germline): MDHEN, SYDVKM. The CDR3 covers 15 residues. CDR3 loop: CASSLAGLGTDTQYF. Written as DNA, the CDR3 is TGTGCCAGCAGTTTGGCAGGGTTAGGGACAGATACGCAGTATTTT. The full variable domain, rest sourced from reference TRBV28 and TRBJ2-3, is DVKVTQSSRYLVKRTGEKVFLECVQDMDHENMFWYRQDPGLGLRLIYFSYDVKMKEKGDIPEGYSVSREKKERFSLILESASTNQTSMYLCASSLAGLGTDTQYFGPGTRLTVL.

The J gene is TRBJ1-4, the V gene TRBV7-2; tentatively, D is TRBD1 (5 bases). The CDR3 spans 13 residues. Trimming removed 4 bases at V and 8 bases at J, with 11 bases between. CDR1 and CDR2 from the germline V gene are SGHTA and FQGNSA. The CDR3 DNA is TGTGCCAGCAGCTCGAGGCGGGGGGAAAAACTGTTTTTT. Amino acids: CASSSRRGEKLFF.

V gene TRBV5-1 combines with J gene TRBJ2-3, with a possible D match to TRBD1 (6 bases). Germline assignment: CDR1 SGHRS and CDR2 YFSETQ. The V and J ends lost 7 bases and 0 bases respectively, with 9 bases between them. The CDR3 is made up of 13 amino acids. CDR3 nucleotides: TGCGCCAGCCGGGACATCAGCACAGATACGCAGTATTTT. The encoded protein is CASRDISTDTQYF.

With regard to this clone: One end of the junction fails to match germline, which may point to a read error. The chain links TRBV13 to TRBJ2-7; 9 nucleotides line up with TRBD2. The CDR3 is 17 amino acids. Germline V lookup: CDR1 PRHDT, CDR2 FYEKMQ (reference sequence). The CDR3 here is CASSIGLWASGNYEQYF. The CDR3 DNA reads TGTGCCAGCAGCATAGGACTTTGGGCTAGCGGGAACTACGAGCAGTACTTC.

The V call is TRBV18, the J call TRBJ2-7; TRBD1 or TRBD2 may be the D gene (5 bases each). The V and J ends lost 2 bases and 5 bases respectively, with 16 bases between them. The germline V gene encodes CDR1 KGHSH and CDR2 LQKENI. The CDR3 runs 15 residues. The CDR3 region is CASSPGARGTDEQYF. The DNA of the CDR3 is TGTGCCAGCTCACCAGGGGCTCGAGGGACGGACGAGCAGTACTTC.

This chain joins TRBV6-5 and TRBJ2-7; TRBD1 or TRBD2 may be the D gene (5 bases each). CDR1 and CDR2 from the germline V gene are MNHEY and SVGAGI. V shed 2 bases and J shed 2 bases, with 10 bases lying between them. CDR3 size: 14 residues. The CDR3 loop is CASSYKGRTYEQYF. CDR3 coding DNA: TGTGCCAGCAGTTACAAGGGACGGACCTACGAGCAGTACTTC.

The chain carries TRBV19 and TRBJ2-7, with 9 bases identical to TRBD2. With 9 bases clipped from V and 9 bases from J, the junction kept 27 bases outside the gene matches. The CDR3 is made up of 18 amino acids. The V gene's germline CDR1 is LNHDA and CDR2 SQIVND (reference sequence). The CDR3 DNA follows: TGTGCCAGCCAGACTAGCGGAAGCCCAAATGTTCGAATAGAGGGGCAGTACTTC. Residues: CASQTSGSPNVRIEGQYF.

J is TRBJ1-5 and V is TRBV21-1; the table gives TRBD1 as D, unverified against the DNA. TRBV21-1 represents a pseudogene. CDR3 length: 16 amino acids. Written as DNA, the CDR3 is TGTGCCAGCAGCAAAGTAAGAAGGGGGTCTAGCCAGCCCCAGCATTTT. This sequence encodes CASSKVRRGSSQPQHF.

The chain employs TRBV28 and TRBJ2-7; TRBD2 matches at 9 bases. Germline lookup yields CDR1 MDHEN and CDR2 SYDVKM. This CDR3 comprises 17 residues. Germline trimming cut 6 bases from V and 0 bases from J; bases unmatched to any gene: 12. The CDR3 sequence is CASRAGLAGAFSYEQYF. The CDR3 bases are TGTGCCAGCAGAGCGGGATTAGCGGGAGCTTTCTCCTACGAGCAGTACTTC.

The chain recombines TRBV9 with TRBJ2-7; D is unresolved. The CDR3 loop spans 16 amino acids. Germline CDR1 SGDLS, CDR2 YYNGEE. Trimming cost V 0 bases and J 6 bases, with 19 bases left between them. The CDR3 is CASSVGARKTDSEQYF. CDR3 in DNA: TGTGCCAGCAGCGTAGGTGCCCGGAAGACGGATAGCGAGCAGTACTTC.

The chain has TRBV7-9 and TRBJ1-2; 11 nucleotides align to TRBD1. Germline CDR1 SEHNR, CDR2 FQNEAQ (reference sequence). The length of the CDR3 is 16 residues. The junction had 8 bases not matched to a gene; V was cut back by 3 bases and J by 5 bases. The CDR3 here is CASSFPGQGGFYGYTF. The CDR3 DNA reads TGTGCCAGCAGCTTCCCGGGACAGGGGGGATTTTATGGCTACACCTTC.

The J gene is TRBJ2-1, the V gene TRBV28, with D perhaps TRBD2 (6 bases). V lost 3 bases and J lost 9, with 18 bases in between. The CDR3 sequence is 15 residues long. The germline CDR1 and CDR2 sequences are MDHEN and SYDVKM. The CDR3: CASSFGTGVYGEQFF. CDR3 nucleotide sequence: TGTGCCAGCAGTTTCGGGACGGGAGTTTATGGTGAGCAGTTCTTC.

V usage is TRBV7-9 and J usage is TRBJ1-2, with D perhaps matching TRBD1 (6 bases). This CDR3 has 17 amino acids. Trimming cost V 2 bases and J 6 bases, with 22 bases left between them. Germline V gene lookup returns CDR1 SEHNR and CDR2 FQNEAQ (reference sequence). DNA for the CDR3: TGTGCCAGCAGCTTATGGGTAGGACAGTGGTTGAACGATGGCTACACCTTC. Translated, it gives CASSLWVGQWLNDGYTF.

CDR3 region: CASRGSGGRASEQFF. For the CDR3, the DNA is TGCGCCAGCAGGGGCAGTGGCGGGAGGGCCTCTGAGCAGTTCTTC. The chain joins TRBV5-1 to TRBJ2-1; 9 nucleotides match TRBD2. Germline V CDR1 and CDR2: SGHRS, YFSETQ. This CDR3 comprises 15 residues. Losses at the gene ends were 5 bases for V and 9 bases for J; bases not matched to a gene: 12.

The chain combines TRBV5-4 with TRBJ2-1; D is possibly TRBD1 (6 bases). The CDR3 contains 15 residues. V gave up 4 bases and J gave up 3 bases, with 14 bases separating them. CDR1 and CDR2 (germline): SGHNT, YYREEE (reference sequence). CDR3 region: CASSATGDNYNEQFF. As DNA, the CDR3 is TGTGCCAGCAGCGCGACAGGAGATAACTACAATGAGCAGTTCTTC.

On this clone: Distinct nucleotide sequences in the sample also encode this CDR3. The CDR3: CASSLAPGSYEQYF. CDR3 DNA: TGCGCCAGCAGCTTGGCCCCGGGTAGCTACGAGCAGTACTTC. This sequence joins TRBV5-1 and TRBJ2-7; D gene unclear. CDR3 size: 14 residues. CDR1 is SGHRS, CDR2 YFSETQ, per germline. With 0 bases removed from V and 3 bases from J, the gap between germline ends came to 10 bases.

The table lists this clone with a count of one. The CDR3 here is CASSRTLPGTSGRGWTDTQYF. The CDR3, as DNA: TGCGCCAGCAGCCGAACATTGCCCGGGACTAGCGGGAGAGGGTGGACAGATACGCAGTATTTT. This chain joins TRBV5-1 and TRBJ2-3; 14 bases line up with TRBD2. Unmatched junction bases numbered 19, after V lost 4 bases and J lost 3 bases. This CDR3 comprises 21 residues. Germline V gene sequence: CDR1 SGHRS, CDR2 YFSETQ. The complete variable domain, with remaining parts taken from reference TRBV5-1 and TRBJ2-3, reads KAGVTQTPRYLIKTRGQQVTLSCSPISGHRSVSWYQQTPGQGLQFLFEYFSETQRNKGNFPGRFSGRQFSNSRSEMNVSTLELGDSALYLCASSRTLPGTSGRGWTDTQYFGPGTRLTVL.

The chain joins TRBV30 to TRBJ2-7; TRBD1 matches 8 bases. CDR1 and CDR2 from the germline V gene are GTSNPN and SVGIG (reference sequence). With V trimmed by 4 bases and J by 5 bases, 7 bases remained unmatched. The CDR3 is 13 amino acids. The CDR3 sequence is CAWNSGGFNEQYF. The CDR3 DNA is TGTGCCTGGAATTCAGGGGGCTTCAACGAGCAGTACTTC. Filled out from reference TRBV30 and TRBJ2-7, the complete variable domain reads SQTIHQWPATLVQPVGSPLSLECTVEGTSNPNLYWYRQAAGRGLQLLFYSVGIGQISSEVPQNLSASRPQDRQFILSSKKLLLSDSGFYLCAWNSGGFNEQYFGPGTRLTVT.

CDR3 in amino acids: CASRAGGSHNEQFF. The CDR3 coding sequence is TGTGCCAGTAGAGCGGGAGGGTCGCACAATGAGCAGTTCTTC. V is TRBV28 and J is TRBJ2-1, with 10 positions matching TRBD2. The CDR3 covers 14 residues. The ends lost 9 bases at V and 5 bases at J; junction bases unmatched: 7. CDR1 is MDHEN, CDR2 SYDVKM, per germline.

The CDR3 nucleotides are TGTGCCAGCAGCTACAGGGGGCGCGTAAGCGAGCAGTACTTC. It yields the protein CASSYRGRVSEQYF. The chain couples TRBV28 to TRBJ2-7, with 9 nucleotides matching TRBD1. Germline V gene data show CDR1 as MDHEN and CDR2 as SYDVKM. The CDR3 contains 14 residues. V gave up 6 bases and J gave up 6 bases; unmatched junction bases: 9.

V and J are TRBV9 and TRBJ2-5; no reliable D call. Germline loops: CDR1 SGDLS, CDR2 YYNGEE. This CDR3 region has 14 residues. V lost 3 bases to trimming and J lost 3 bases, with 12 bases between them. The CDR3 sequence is CASSGDWAKETQYF. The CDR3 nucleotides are TGTGCCAGCAGCGGCGACTGGGCCAAAGAGACCCAGTACTTC.